The rows below give T cell receptor beta chains drawn from one sample of a study of blood T cell repertoires in COVID-19. Clones were read by immunoSEQ multiplex PCR, and TCRdb kept only the in-frame ones, dropping some. The sample lists about 220,000 clones; 80% were seen once. What was sequenced was peripheral blood. Receptors were obtained from a human donor in a cohort sampled during active COVID-19. Each CDR3 is given with its conserved first and last residue. Fields, in order: V gene, D gene, clone size, J gene, CDR3 DNA, CDR3 protein. A D gene is named only where the DNA matches it firmly. The size entry is marked missing in some rows and otherwise reads once, few, many or a size class.

TRBV2	TRBD2	-	TRBJ2-1	TGTGCCAGCAGTCCCCGGACTAGCGGTACTAATGAGCAGTTCTTC	CASSPRTSGTNEQFF
TRBV27	TRBD1	-	TRBJ2-7	TGTGCCAGCAGTGCCGGACAGGGGGGCTACGAGCAGTACTTC	CASSAGQGGYEQYF
TRBV18	TRBD1	-	TRBJ1-2	TGTGCCAGCTCCCCACAGGGGAACGTCGATGGCTACACCTTC	CASSPQGNVDGYTF
TRBV15	-	few	TRBJ1-6	TGTGCCACCAGTGTGAGGGTCCCCCGAGACTCACCCCTCCACTTT	CATSVRVPRDSPLHF
TRBV12-3/TRBV12-4	-	-	TRBJ1-2	TGTGCCAGCAGTTCCGGGACTGAGCACACCTTC	CASSSGTEHTF
TRBV10-3	TRBD1	-	TRBJ1-1	TGTGCCATCAGTACCTTACAGGGGTCCCAGATGAACACTGAAGCTTTCTTT	CAISTLQGSQMNTEAFF
TRBV3-1/TRBV3-2	-	-	TRBJ2-2	TGTGCCAGCAGTCCAAGTAGAAGCGGGGAGCTGTTTTTT	CASSPSRSGELFF
TRBV5-1	TRBD1	-	TRBJ2-3	TGCGCCAGCAGCTCTCGGGGGACAGGTCTTCCAGATACGCAGTATTTT	CASSSRGTGLPDTQYF
TRBV7-2	TRBD1	few	TRBJ2-7	TGTGCCAGCAGCATATCCGGGACAGTTAAATACGAGCAGTACTTC	CASSISGTVKYEQYF
TRBV27	TRBD2	-	TRBJ2-3	TGTGCCAGCAGTCCGCGAGCGGGGGGGCGAGATACGCAGTATTTT	CASSPRAGGRDTQYF
TRBV6-2/TRBV6-3	-	-	TRBJ2-3	TGTGCCAGCAGTATAGCGGCAAGGGATACGCAGTATTTT	CASSIAARDTQYF
TRBV2	TRBD2	-	TRBJ2-3	TGTGCCAGCCTCCCTTTGGCGGGAGTTAAGGGAGATACGCAGTATTTT	CASLPLAGVKGDTQYF
TRBV9	TRBD2	-	TRBJ2-5	TGTGCCAGCAGCGTCGGCGGGAGGATAGAGACCCAGTACTTC	CASSVGGRIETQYF
TRBV5-6	TRBD1	-	TRBJ1-5	TGTGCCAGCAGCTCGGGACAGTGGGTCAATCAGCCCCAGCATTTT	CASSSGQWVNQPQHF
TRBV27	TRBD1	-	TRBJ1-4	TGTGCCAGCAGTCCATTACCGGGACAGGAGAGTAATGAAAAACTGTTTTTT	CASSPLPGQESNEKLFF
TRBV5-1	TRBD1	-	TRBJ1-3	TGCGCCAGCAGCTGGGGACAGGGCTCTGGAAACACCATATATTTT	CASSWGQGSGNTIYF
TRBV5-1	-	-	TRBJ2-2	TGCGCCAGCAGAAGAGAGACCGGGGAGCTGTTTTTT	CASRRETGELFF
TRBV6-1	TRBD1	-	TRBJ2-2	TGTGCCAGCAGTGAAAGTTTTTCGGACAGGGAAGGGGGGGAGCTGTTTTTT	CASSESFSDREGGELFF
TRBV24-1	TRBD1	-	TRBJ2-2	TGTGCCACCAGTGATGGGGGACAGGGAAACACCAGGGAGCTGTTTTTT	CATSDGGQGNTRELFF
TRBV5-4	TRBD2	-	TRBJ2-2	TGTGCCAGCAGAAATAGCGGGAGTCGGTACACCGGGGAGCTGTTTTTT	CASRNSGSRYTGELFF
TRBV29-1	-	-	TRBJ2-1	TGCAGCGCTAGACAGTACAATGAGCAGTTCTTC	CSARQYNEQFF
TRBV7-9	TRBD1	once	TRBJ1-5	TGTGCCAGCAGCTTAGAAGGGGACAGGGGGATCCCCCAGCATTTT	CASSLEGDRGIPQHF
TRBV24-1	-	-	TRBJ2-1	TGTGCCACCAGTGGGGCAAGCTCCTACAATGAGCAGTTCTTC	CATSGASSYNEQFF
TRBV11-2	-	-	TRBJ2-7	TGTGCCAGCAGCCCTATTGGTAACGGCTACGAGCAGTACTTC	CASSPIGNGYEQYF
TRBV3-1/TRBV3-2	-	-	TRBJ2-2	TGTGCCAGCAGCCAAAACAGGGATGCCGGGGAGCTGTTTTTT	CASSQNRDAGELFF
TRBV3-1/TRBV3-2	-	-	TRBJ1-1	TGTGCCAGCACCTCACTTAGACACCATGAAGCTTTCTTT	CASTSLRHHEAFF
TRBV28	-	-	TRBJ1-1	TGTGCCAGCAGTCTCGACTGGCTGGGTACTGAAGCTTTCTTT	CASSLDWLGTEAFF
TRBV6-5	TRBD1	-	TRBJ2-5	TGTGCCAGCACCCGAGGGACAGGGGGCAAAAAGACCCAGTACTTC	CASTRGTGGKKTQYF
TRBV19	-	-	TRBJ2-7	TGTGCCAGTAGTATACAGGTTACCTACGAGCAGTACTTC	CASSIQVTYEQYF
TRBV27	TRBD2	once	TRBJ2-3	TGTGCCAGCAGTTTAATAGCGGGGGAATACACAGATACGCAGTATTTT	CASSLIAGEYTDTQYF
TRBV29-1	-	-	TRBJ1-4	TGCAGCGTCCTGCTCCGGGAGGCTAATGAAAAACTGTTTTTT	CSVLLREANEKLFF
TRBV7-9	-	-	TRBJ1-4	TGTGCCAGCAGCTTAACGGATGAAAAACTGTTTTTT	CASSLTDEKLFF
TRBV18	TRBD1	-	TRBJ1-1	TGTGCCAGCTCTCTAACAGGGGGGACTGAAGCTTTCTTT	CASSLTGGTEAFF
TRBV10-3	TRBD1	-	TRBJ1-3	TGTGCCATCAGTGAGTACGACAGGGTTGACGGAAACACCATATATTTT	CAISEYDRVDGNTIYF
TRBV5-1	-	few	TRBJ2-3	TGCGCCAGCAGCTTGCGGGGTTCTAGCACAGATACGCAGTATTTT	CASSLRGSSTDTQYF
TRBV30	-	-	TRBJ1-4	TGTGCCTGGAGTGAAAACAGCTTATATGAAAAACTGTTTTTT	CAWSENSLYEKLFF
TRBV3-1/TRBV3-2	TRBD1	-	TRBJ1-1	TGTGCCAGCAGCCACCTCAGGGGACAGAGGAGCACTGAAGCTTTCTTT	CASSHLRGQRSTEAFF
TRBV28	TRBD2	-	TRBJ2-5	TGTGCCAGCAGTTTATCTAGCGGGGCCCTGCAAGAGACCCAGTACTTC	CASSLSSGALQETQYF
TRBV7-2	TRBD1	-	TRBJ1-2	TGTGCCAGCACCCCAGGGGGCAGGGGCGGCTATGGCTACACCTTC	CASTPGGRGGYGYTF
TRBV6-6	TRBD1	-	TRBJ2-1	TGTGCCAGCAGTTACAGGACAGGGTCCCCCCTTCGAATCTTC	CASSYRTGSPLRIF
TRBV7-6	TRBD2	-	TRBJ2-5	TGTGCCAGCAGCCTACAACCCGGACTAGCGGGAGGAGAGACCCAGTACTTC	CASSLQPGLAGGETQYF
TRBV11-2	TRBD2	-	TRBJ2-3	TGTGCCAGCAGCTTAGCCCGAGCGGGAGCGGCAGATACGCAGTATTTT	CASSLARAGAADTQYF
TRBV5-6	TRBD1	-	TRBJ1-1	TGTGCCAGCAGCTTGGCCTTCCAGGGGGCCACTGAAGCTTTCTTT	CASSLAFQGATEAFF
TRBV2	-	-	TRBJ2-1	TGTGCCAGCTCTTCAGGGGACCATGAGCAGTTCTTC	CASSSGDHEQFF
TRBV18	-	-	TRBJ2-1	TGTGCCAGCTCACCCTACAGTGGCGATGAGCAGTTCTTC	CASSPYSGDEQFF
TRBV5-1	-	-	TRBJ1-1	TGCGCCAGCAGCTTGGGTGGGGCGCGGTACACTGAAGCTTTCTTT	CASSLGGARYTEAFF
TRBV12-3/TRBV12-4	-	-	TRBJ2-7	TGTGCCAGCGGGGGACACCTCTACGAGCAGTACTTC	CASGGHLYEQYF
TRBV5-6	TRBD1	-	TRBJ2-1	TGTGCCAGCAGCCGTCAGGGGGCGGAATCCTACAATGAGCAGTTCTTC	CASSRQGAESYNEQFF
TRBV7-9	TRBD1	-	TRBJ1-2	TGTGCCAGCAGCAATCCCCCAGGGGGCTCATATGGCTACACCTTC	CASSNPPGGSYGYTF